This T cell receptor beta chain was recorded in a study of T cells in Graves' hyperthyroidism and ophthalmopathy. This clonotype was seen many times. TCR beta CDR3 region amplification was performed from RNA transcripts. HTBI primers were the set used in a first-round RT-PCR of the TCR CDR3. TCRdb re-called the multiplex PCR reads through MiXCR, storing one row per CDR3 protein. The sample has 450,000 to 650,000 distinct CDR3 sequences, less than 25% seen once. The CDR3 runs to 16 residues. Germline V CDR1 and CDR2: MGHRA, YSYEKL. Trimming stripped 3 bases from V and 0 bases from J, with 14 bases between.

This chain links TRBV4-1 with TRBJ1-1; tentative D call: TRBD1 (6 bases). This TCR came from a man younger than 30 with Graves' hyperthyroidism. The source material was blood. The CDR3 sequence: CASSQYRDTLNTEAFF. CDR3 bases: TGCGCCAGCAGCCAGTATCGGGACACCCTGAACACTGAAGCTTTCTTT.